This section outlines one T cell receptor beta chain sequence together with its context. The entry originates in a study of T cells in Graves' hyperthyroidism and ophthalmopathy. The CDR3 regions of TCR beta were amplified from RNA transcripts. The TCR CDR3 first-round RT-PCR relied on the HTBI primer set. TCRdb reanalysed the multiplex PCR reads using MiXCR and keeps one entry per CDR3 protein. This table holds around 540,000 distinct CDR3 sequences, 46% found once. Sequenced material: peripheral blood or thyroid tissue (not recorded which). This sequence originates from a woman younger than 30 with Graves' hyperthyroidism.

CDR3 amino acids: CASSLGPNSNYGYTF. The CDR3 DNA reads as TGTGCCAGCAGCTTGGGGCCGAATTCTAACTATGGCTACACCTTC. V usage is TRBV7-9 and J usage is TRBJ1-2, with D possibly being TRBD1 (5 bases). Trimming cost V 3 bases and J 0 bases, with 11 bases left between them. Germline V CDR1 and CDR2: SEHNR, FQNEAQ (reference sequence). The length of the CDR3 is 15 residues. The whole variable domain, filled in from reference TRBV7-9 and TRBJ1-2, reads DTGVSQNPRHKITKRGQNVTFRCDPISEHNRLYWYRQTLGQGPEFLTYFQNEAQLEKSRLLSDRFSAERPKGSFSTLEIQRTEQGDSAMYLCASSLGPNSNYGYTFGSGTRLTVV.